Detailed here is one TCR beta chain. Its antigen remains unidentified. The second PCR ran roughly 6 to 11 cycles with a sample-barcoded 5' primer and J-beta primers. A template-switch adaptor containing 12 random nucleotides labeled each cDNA molecule. Each CDR3 protein is one row after TCRdb ran MiXCR on the 5' RACE reads. The table has fewer than 2 million distinct CDR3 sequences, approximately 39% seen once. The source of the sample is a study of blood T cells in healthy people across ages. Points from the study as a whole: Relative to aged donors, long-lived donors carried more naive CD4+ cells and displayed higher diversity. PBMCs were not sorted, which prevented a conclusive comparison of naive versus antigen-experienced cells. Diversity of TCR beta per million T cells declined in a roughly linear way with age.

Looked up from germline, CDR1 is MNHNY and CDR2 is SVGAGI (reference sequence). The CDR3 contains 14 residues. V was clipped by 7 bases and J by 4 bases, with 16 bases between them. The sequencing input was blood. This TCR was recovered from a human donor in good health. The chain employs TRBV6-6 and TRBJ1-2; D is unclear. CDR3 nucleotides: TGTGCCAGCACTCGGATACGGGATCGCTATGGCTACACCTTC. It yields the protein CASTRIRDRYGYTF.